This section outlines one TCR beta chain sequence together with its context. Its antigen is still unknown. This sample was taken from a study of blood T cells in healthy people across ages. General study results and limits: Donor CMV status, an unknown factor, possibly confounded changes in expanded clonotypes.

Ranging in age from about 6 to 95, the donors were healthy Caucasian individuals from Russia. There are 19 residues in the CDR3. CDR1 LGHNT and CDR2 FRNRAP come from the germline V gene. V was shortened by 0 bases and J by 7 bases, with 26 bases between the two germline ends. Primers used in a second PCR of about 6 to 11 cycles were a sample-barcoded 5' primer and a J-beta primer mix. TCRdb reprocessed the 5' RACE reads via MiXCR and lists one record per CDR3 protein. This table holds about 1.5 million distinct CDR3 sequences, roughly 40% found once. V gene TRBV12-5 combines with J gene TRBJ2-3; perhaps D is TRBD1 or TRBD2 (5 bases each). What was sequenced was blood. This TCR was recovered from a woman aged 18-30 years in good health. The chain's CDR3 is CASGLVTTGTPIIGHTQYF. CDR3 DNA: TGTGCTAGTGGTTTGGTTACTACCGGGACCCCAATTATCGGACATACGCAGTATTTT.